These 8 T cell receptor beta chains share one sample of origin, sequenced in a study of T-cell memory formation after mild COVID-19. TCRdb re-derived calls from the 5' RACE reads in MiXCR, one entry per CDR3 protein. The sample lists approximately 250,000 distinct CDR3 sequences, roughly 15% seen once, with over 20% in the top ten. Sequencing was done on a sample of PBMCs or a T cell subset sorted from them (not recorded which). These receptor sequences come from a man aged 18 to 29 who had mild COVID-19 (a few samples of this study predate the infection). Cell type and time point are not known.

This chain connects TRBV6-4 to TRBJ2-5, with a tentative D call TRBD1 (5 bases). Germline CDR1 reads MRHNA; CDR2 reads SNTAGT. Deletions cut 6 bases from V and 2 bases from J, with 13 bases between. CDR3 length equals 14 residues. This chain's CDR3 is CASRIPTEQETQYF. For the CDR3, the DNA is TGTGCCAGCAGGATCCCGACAGAACAAGAGACCCAGTACTTC.

The rearrangement joins TRBV2 to TRBJ2-2, with 7 bases identical to TRBD2. Germline-derived CDR1 and CDR2 are SNHLY and FYNNEI. The length of the CDR3 is 17 residues. The ends lost 7 bases at V and 3 bases at J; junction bases unmatched: 14. The CDR3 DNA reads as TGTGCCAGCAAAGTCCCTTGGGGGGGGATCGACACCGGGGAGCTGTTTTTT. It specifies CASKVPWGGIDTGELFF. Complete variable domain (other parts from reference TRBV2 and TRBJ2-2): EPEVTQTPSHQVTQMGQEVILRCVPISNHLYFYWYRQILGQKVEFLVSFYNNEISEKSEIFDDQFSVERPDGSNFTLKIRSTKLEDSAMYFCASKVPWGGIDTGELFFGEGSRLTVL.

In its sample, this clonotype was seen a few times. The chain joins TRBV6-5 to TRBJ1-3; D is perhaps TRBD1 (5 bases). V lost 0 bases and J 11 bases, leaving 11 bases between the germline ends. Germline assignment: CDR1 MNHEY and CDR2 SVGAGI. This CDR3 spans 13 amino acids. CDR3 sequence: CASSYSRQTPIYF. DNA for the CDR3: TGTGCCAGCAGTTACTCCCGACAGACACCCATATATTTT.

The genes are TRBV10-3 and TRBJ2-5, with 11 nucleotides matching TRBD1. Germline CDR1 and CDR2: ENHRY and SYGVKD. The CDR3 sequence is 15 residues long. J was trimmed by 7 bases and V by 4 bases; bases with no gene match: 8. In nucleotides, the CDR3 is TGTGCCATCAGTGCCCCCGGGACAGGGGGAGGGACCCAGTACTTC. This translates into CAISAPGTGGGTQYF.

This clonotype was detected only a few times. The chain is built from TRBV20-1 and TRBJ1-5, with D maybe TRBD1 (5 bases). The CDR3 length is 15 residues. Germline lookup yields CDR1 DFQATT and CDR2 SNEGSKA (reference sequence). V was cut by 0 bases and J by 6 bases, with 15 bases left in between. DNA of the CDR3: TGCAGTGCTAGAGACTTCGGCAGGGCTGGTCAGCCCCAGCATTTT. Translated: CSARDFGRAGQPQHF.

This clonotype appeared a few times. CDR3 nucleotides: TGTGCCATCAGGCAGGGGCAAAGCACCGGGGAGCTGTTTTTT. Its translation: CAIRQGQSTGELFF. The chain joins TRBV10-3 to TRBJ2-2, with D perhaps matching TRBD1 (6 bases). V lost 6 bases and J lost 4, with 12 bases in between. Per the germline V gene, CDR1 is ENHRY and CDR2 is SYGVKD. This CDR3 spans 14 amino acids.

CDR3 sequence: CSAKGLMVGVLTF. CDR3 nucleotide sequence: TGCAGTGCTAAGGGTCTAATGGTGGGCGTCCTGACTTTC. The V gene is TRBV20-1, the J gene TRBJ2-6, with D hard to call. The V gene lost 4 bases and the J gene lost 12 bases, with 16 bases spanning the gap. From germline, CDR1 is DFQATT and CDR2 SNEGSKA (reference sequence). The CDR3 extends over 13 amino acids.

This clonotype was detected only a few times. The rearrangement uses TRBV15 and TRBJ2-5, with 9 bases identical to TRBD1. Looked up from germline, CDR1 is LNHNV and CDR2 is YYDKDF (reference sequence). After removal of 5 bases from V and 4 bases from J, the junction contained 8 bases not matched to a gene. This CDR3 is 15 amino acids long. The CDR3 DNA reads TGTGCCACCAGCTCCAGGACAGGGGAGGCAGAGACCCAGTACTTC. This gives the protein CATSSRTGEAETQYF. The full variable domain, completed using reference TRBV15 and TRBJ2-5, is DAMVIQNPRYQVTQFGKPVTLSCSQTLNHNVMYWYQQKSSQAPKLLFHYYDKDFNNEADTPDNFQSRRPNTSFCFLDIRSPGLGDTAMYLCATSSRTGEAETQYFGPGTRLLVL.